These 20 T cell receptor beta chains came from one sample sequenced in a study of CD8+CD57+ T cells in acquired aplastic anemia. Profiling that covered TCR beta VDJ and CDR3 relied on genomic DNA as its template. TCRdb re-called the reads through MiXCR, storing one row per CDR3 protein. Of about 200,000 distinct CDR3 sequences in the sample, 65% were seen once. Patients picked for sequencing had shown CD8+CD57+ cell expansion detected by flow cytometry. Sequencing input: sorted CD4+, CD8+, or CD8+CD57+ T cells (not recorded which) from PBMCs. The receptors derive from a human donor with aplastic anemia.

V is TRBV20-1 and J is TRBJ2-3, with D perhaps TRBD2 (7 bases). Germline assignment: CDR1 DFQATT and CDR2 SNEGSKA (reference sequence). V shed 2 bases and J shed 5 bases, with 17 bases lying between them. CDR3 length equals 15 residues. CDR3 nucleotide sequence: TGCAGTGCTAGATCTGAGGGGGGGCGTGTAGATACGCAGTATTTT. It is translated as CSARSEGGRVDTQYF.

This chain uses TRBV7-2 with TRBJ1-2; perhaps TRBD1 as D (6 bases). Trimming left V 2 bases short and J 3 bases short, with 13 bases between. In germline, CDR1 is SGHTA, CDR2 FQGNSA. CDR3 size: 15 residues. The CDR3 loop is CASSLLPGEDYGYTF. DNA of the CDR3: TGTGCCAGCAGCTTACTGCCAGGGGAGGACTATGGCTACACCTTC. Variable domain in full (rest from reference TRBV7-2 and TRBJ1-2): GAGVSQSPSNKVTEKGKDVELRCDPISGHTALYWYRQSLGQGLEFLIYFQGNSAPDKSGLPSDRFSAERTGGSVSTLTIQRTQQEDSAVYLCASSLLPGEDYGYTFGSGTRLTVV.

This clonotype was seen repeatedly, ten times or more. This rearrangement joins TRBV7-9 to TRBJ1-6; 9 nucleotides align to TRBD1. J gave up 9 bases and V 5 bases, and 11 bases lay outside the gene matches. The CDR3 has 16 residues. The V gene's germline CDR1 is SEHNR and CDR2 FQNEAQ (reference sequence). CDR3 coding DNA: TGTGCCAGCAGCCCATTAACTGGACAGGGGAGTTCACCCCTCCACTTT. This gives the protein CASSPLTGQGSSPLHF.

The chain has TRBV20-1 and TRBJ1-1; D ambiguous. Trimming took off 6 bases at V and 6 bases at J, with 11 bases between the two ends. Germline assignment: CDR1 DFQATT and CDR2 SNEGSKA (reference sequence). The CDR3 runs 11 residues. The CDR3 sequence is CSANSRPEAFF. The CDR3 region has the DNA TGCAGTGCCAACTCCCGACCTGAAGCTTTCTTT.

V is TRBV5-1 and J is TRBJ2-2; D may be TRBD1 or TRBD2 (5 bases each). The CDR3 length is 17 residues. Trimming left V 0 bases short and J 2 bases short, with 14 bases between. Germline V lookup: CDR1 SGHRS, CDR2 YFSETQ. CDR3 in DNA: TGCGCCAGCAGCTTGGTTAGGGCAGGGACCAACACCGGGGAGCTGTTTTTT. It codes for CASSLVRAGTNTGELFF.

The chain uses TRBV29-1 and TRBJ2-7; the match to TRBD1 covers 11 bases. There are 14 residues in the CDR3. V shed 7 bases and J 2 bases; nucleotides not matched to a gene: 7. From germline, CDR1 is SQVTM and CDR2 ANQGSEA. CDR3 protein: CSALTGQGAYEQYF. In DNA form, the CDR3 reads TGCAGCGCCCTAACGGGACAGGGGGCCTACGAGCAGTACTTC.

This clonotype was observed a handful of times. The chain combines TRBV11-2 with TRBJ1-4; unclear D gene. Trimming left V 5 bases short and J 5 bases short, with 12 bases between. The V gene's germline CDR1 is SGHAT and CDR2 FQNNGV. CDR3 length: 14 residues. CDR3 region: CASSPPGGNEKLFF. The CDR3 coding sequence is TGTGCCAGCAGCCCCCCAGGCGGAAATGAAAAACTGTTTTTT.

The chain uses TRBV2 and TRBJ2-5; no firm D call. Trimming stripped 8 bases from V and 5 bases from J, with 15 bases between. Germline assignment: CDR1 SNHLY and CDR2 FYNNEI. CDR3 length: 13 residues. The DNA for the CDR3 is TGTGCCAGCCGCATTTGGCCAATGGAGACCCAGTACTTC. Encoded protein: CASRIWPMETQYF.

The chain has TRBV20-1 and TRBJ2-1, with TRBD2 matching over 11 bases. The V and J ends lost 2 bases and 2 bases, in that order; junction bases with no gene match: 2. CDR3 length: 15 amino acids. Germline values: CDR1 DFQATT, CDR2 SNEGSKA (reference sequence). CDR3 bases: TGCAGTGCTAGACAACTAGCGGGGGCCTACAATGAGCAGTTCTTC. Protein product: CSARQLAGAYNEQFF.

Concerning this clonotype itself: At one boundary the junction diverges from the germline segment, which might be a read error. This chain links TRBV10-3 with TRBJ2-1; unclear D gene. The CDR3 is made up of 15 amino acids. In germline, CDR1 is ENHRY, CDR2 SYGVKD. The CDR3: CASSEASPTTNEQFF. The CDR3 DNA follows: TGTGCCAGCAGTGAAGCGAGCCCTACAACTAATGAGCAGTTCTTC.

The genes are TRBV2 and TRBJ1-3; possibly TRBD1 for D (6 bases). Germline V CDR1 and CDR2: SNHLY, FYNNEI. V was clipped by 10 bases and J by 4 bases, with 11 bases between them. The CDR3 length is 12 residues. This chain's CDR3 is CATGTTGNTIYF. The CDR3, as DNA: TGTGCCACAGGGACAACAGGAAACACCATATATTTT.

This clonotype has a single count. This clone may be a read error of a much larger clone one base away. The rearrangement links TRBV30 to TRBJ1-6, with 9 bases aligning to TRBD1. Germline V gives CDR1 GTSNPN, CDR2 SVGIG (reference sequence). The length of the CDR3 is 14 residues. The V segment lost 3 bases and the J segment 11 bases; nucleotides outside the gene matches: 8. The CDR3 sequence: CAWSPGTGMTPLHF. Written as DNA, the CDR3 is TGTGCCTGGAGCCCCGGGACAGGGATGACACCCCTCCACTTT.

The chain recombines TRBV29-1 with TRBJ2-1; 9 positions agree with TRBD1. Germline CDR1 reads SQVTM; CDR2 reads ANQGSEA. The trim removed 6 bases at V and 7 bases at J, leaving 7 bases unmatched. The length of the CDR3 is 13 residues. CDR3 in amino acids: CSVSSGQGNEQFF. CDR3 nucleotide sequence: TGCAGCGTCTCGTCGGGACAGGGAAATGAGCAGTTCTTC.

This clonotype was counted only a few times. The V call is TRBV10-3, the J call TRBJ2-3; no clear D. CDR1 ENHRY and CDR2 SYGVKD come from the germline V gene. The CDR3 contains 14 residues. V was cut by 4 bases and J by 8 bases, with 16 bases left in between. For the CDR3, the DNA is TGTGCCATCAGTGTATCAAGCGTCTCGGGTACGCAGTATTTT. Residues: CAISVSSVSGTQYF.

This clonotype turned up a few times. A single base separates this from a much larger clone, so it may be a read error. The CDR3 end shows no conserved phenylalanine or tryptophan, and so a read error is likely. The gene calls are TRBV4-1 and TRBJ2-5; a weak D match, TRBD2 (6 bases). This CDR3 contains 15 residues. Germline CDR1 and CDR2: MGHRA and YSYEKL. V dropped 3 bases and J dropped 1 base, with 12 bases sitting between them. CDR3 sequence reads: CASSHGGSSQETQYL. CDR3 nucleotide sequence: TGCGCCAGCAGCCATGGGGGGAGTAGCCAAGAGACCCAGTACCTC.

Here the CDR3 reads CASSLQRGETQYF. The CDR3 DNA follows: TGTGCCAGCAGCCTTCAGCGGGGAGAGACCCAGTACTTC. The chain joins TRBV7-8 to TRBJ2-5; 7 bases match TRBD2. Germline trimming cut 5 bases from V and 4 bases from J; bases unmatched to any gene: 4. From germline, CDR1 is SGHVS and CDR2 FQNEAQ. This CDR3 is built from 13 residues.

The chain uses TRBV19 and TRBJ1-2, with unresolved D. Per germline, CDR1 LNHDA and CDR2 SQIVND (reference sequence). The CDR3 spans 15 residues. V gave up 3 bases and J gave up 5 bases, with 16 bases separating them. The DNA of the CDR3 is TGTGCCAGTAGTATCCTCCAAGGGTATGGATATGGCTACACCTTC. Residues: CASSILQGYGYGYTF.

V is TRBV19 and J is TRBJ1-1, with D unclear. Germline CDR1 reads LNHDA; CDR2 reads SQIVND (reference sequence). This CDR3 is built from 12 residues. V lost 6 bases, J lost 2 bases, and 7 bases lay in between. The CDR3 sequence: CASSYINTEAFF. The CDR3 DNA reads TGTGCCAGTAGCTATATTAACACTGAAGCTTTCTTT.

This clonotype has only a few counts. V gene TRBV12-3 or TRBV12-4 combines with J gene TRBJ1-1; D not resolved. This CDR3 contains 14 residues. V dropped 5 bases and J dropped 1 base, with 11 bases sitting between them. CDR3 protein: CASSLFDGNTEAFF. The CDR3 bases are TGTGCCAGCAGTCTTTTCGACGGGAACACTGAAGCTTTCTTT.

This chain links TRBV7-9 with TRBJ2-7, with no clear D. This CDR3 contains 16 residues. Trimming took 3 bases from V and 1 from J, leaving 16 bases between them. CDR1 SEHNR and CDR2 FQNEAQ come from the germline V gene (reference sequence). The CDR3 coding sequence is TGTGCCAGCAGCTTTGAGTCTGGAGCTGCATCCTACGAGCAGTACTTC. The encoded protein is CASSFESGAASYEQYF.